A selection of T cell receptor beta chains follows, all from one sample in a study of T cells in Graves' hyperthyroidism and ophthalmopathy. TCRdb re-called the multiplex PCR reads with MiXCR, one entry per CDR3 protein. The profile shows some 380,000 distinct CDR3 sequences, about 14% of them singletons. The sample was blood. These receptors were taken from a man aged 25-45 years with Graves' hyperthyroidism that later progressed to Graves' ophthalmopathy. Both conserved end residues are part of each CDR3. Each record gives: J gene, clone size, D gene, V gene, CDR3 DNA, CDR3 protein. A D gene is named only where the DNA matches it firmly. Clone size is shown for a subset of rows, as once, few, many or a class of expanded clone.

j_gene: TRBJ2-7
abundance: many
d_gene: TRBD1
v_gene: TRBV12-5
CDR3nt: TGTGCTAGTGGTTTGAGGGGGACAGGGCTGTACGAGCAGTACTTC
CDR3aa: CASGLRGTGLYEQYF

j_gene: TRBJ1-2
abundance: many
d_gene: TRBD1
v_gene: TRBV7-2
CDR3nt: TGTGCCAGCAGCCCCGGGACAGGGGAGGCTGGCTACACCTTC
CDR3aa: CASSPGTGEAGYTF

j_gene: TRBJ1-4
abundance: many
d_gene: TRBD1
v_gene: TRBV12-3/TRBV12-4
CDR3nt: TGTGCCAGCAGTCCAGGGGGCGCGACTAATGAAAAACTGTTTTTT
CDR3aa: CASSPGGATNEKLFF

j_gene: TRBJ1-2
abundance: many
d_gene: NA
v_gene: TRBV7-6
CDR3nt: TGTGCCAGCAGTAATGACAACGACTATGGCTACACCTTC
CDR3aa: CASSNDNDYGYTF

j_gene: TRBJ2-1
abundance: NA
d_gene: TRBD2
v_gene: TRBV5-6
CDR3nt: TGTGCCAGCAGCTCCGGGGCGGGGGGGAGCTCCTACAATGAGCAGTTCTTC
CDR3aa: CASSSGAGGSSYNEQFF

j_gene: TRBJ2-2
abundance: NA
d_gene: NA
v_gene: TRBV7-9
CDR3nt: TGTGCCAGCAGCCGCTGGGATACGGGGAGGAACACCGGGGAGCTGTTTTTT
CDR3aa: CASSRWDTGRNTGELFF

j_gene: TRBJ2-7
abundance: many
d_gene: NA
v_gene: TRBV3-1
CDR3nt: TGTGCCAGCAGCCAAGGGAACAACGCAGAGCAGTACTTC
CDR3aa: CASSQGNNAEQYF

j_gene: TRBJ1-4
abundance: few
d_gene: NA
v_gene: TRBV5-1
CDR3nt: TGCGCCAGCAGCGCTGTCAAGAGTCACGCAACTAATGAAAAACTGTTTTTT
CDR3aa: CASSAVKSHATNEKLFF

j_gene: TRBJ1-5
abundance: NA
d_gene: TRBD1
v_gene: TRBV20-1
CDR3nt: TGCAGTGCTAGAGTTCAGGGGGGCAGCAATCAGCCCCAGCATTTT
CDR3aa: CSARVQGGSNQPQHF

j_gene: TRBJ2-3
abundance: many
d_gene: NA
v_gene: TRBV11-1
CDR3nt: TGTGCCAGCAGCCCCGCCGGGACTAGCACAGATACGCAGTATTTT
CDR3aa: CASSPAGTSTDTQYF

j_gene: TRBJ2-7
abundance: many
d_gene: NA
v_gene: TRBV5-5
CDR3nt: TGTGCCAGCAGCTACCGGGACGGACCCTACGAGCAGTACTTC
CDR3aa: CASSYRDGPYEQYF

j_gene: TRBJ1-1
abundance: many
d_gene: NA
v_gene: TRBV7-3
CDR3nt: TGTGCCAGCAGCTCCCACCCCGGGACAATGAACACTGAAGCTTTCTTT
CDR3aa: CASSSHPGTMNTEAFF

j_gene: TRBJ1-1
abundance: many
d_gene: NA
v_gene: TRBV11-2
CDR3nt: TGTGCCAGCAGCGAGGGTCTGAGGAACACTGAAGCTTTCTTT
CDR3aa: CASSEGLRNTEAFF

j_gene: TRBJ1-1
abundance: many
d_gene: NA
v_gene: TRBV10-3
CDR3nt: TGTGCCATCAGTGAAGGAGGCACCGAAGCTTTCTTT
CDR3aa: CAISEGGTEAFF

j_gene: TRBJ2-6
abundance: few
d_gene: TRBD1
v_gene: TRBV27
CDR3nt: TGTGCCAGCAGTTTTGGACAGGCTGGGGCCAACGTCCTGACTTTC
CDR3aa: CASSFGQAGANVLTF

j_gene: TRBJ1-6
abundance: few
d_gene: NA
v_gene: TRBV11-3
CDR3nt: TGTGCCAGCAGCTTAGGAGCAGGGAAAAATTCACCCCTCCACTTT
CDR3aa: CASSLGAGKNSPLHF

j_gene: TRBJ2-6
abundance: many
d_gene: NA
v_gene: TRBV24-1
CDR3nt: TGTGCCACCAGTGAGTCTAGAAGAGGTGGGGCCAACGTCCTGACTTTC
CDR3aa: CATSESRRGGANVLTF

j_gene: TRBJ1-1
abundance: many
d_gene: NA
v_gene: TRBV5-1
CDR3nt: TGCGCCAGCAGCTTGGCCATCCAGGACTACACTGAAGCTTTCTTT
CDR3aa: CASSLAIQDYTEAFF

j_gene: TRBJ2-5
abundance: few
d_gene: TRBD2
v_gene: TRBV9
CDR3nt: TGTGCCAGCAGCGCTAGCGGGGGAGAAGAGACCCAGTACTTC
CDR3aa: CASSASGGEETQYF

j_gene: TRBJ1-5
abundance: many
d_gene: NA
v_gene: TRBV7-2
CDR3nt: TGTGCCAGCAGCTTAGCACGACAGCCCCAGCATTTT
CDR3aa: CASSLARQPQHF

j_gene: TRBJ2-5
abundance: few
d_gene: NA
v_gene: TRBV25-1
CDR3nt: TGTGCCAGCAGTCAACGGGGGGCGAACCAAGAGACCCAGTACTTC
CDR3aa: CASSQRGANQETQYF

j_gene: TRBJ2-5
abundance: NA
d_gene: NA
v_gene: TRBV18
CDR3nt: TGTGCCAGCTCATCAGTCTACGCGACCCAGTACTTC
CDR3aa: CASSSVYATQYF

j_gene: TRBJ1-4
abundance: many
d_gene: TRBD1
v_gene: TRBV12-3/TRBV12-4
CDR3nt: TGTGCCAGCAGCAAGGGAGGGGGCGCAACTAATGAAAAACTGTTTTTT
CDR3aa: CASSKGGGATNEKLFF

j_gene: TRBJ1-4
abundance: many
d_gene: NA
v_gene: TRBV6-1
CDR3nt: TGTGCCAGCAGTCGAGGGATTTTTAATGAAAAACTGTTTTTT
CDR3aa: CASSRGIFNEKLFF

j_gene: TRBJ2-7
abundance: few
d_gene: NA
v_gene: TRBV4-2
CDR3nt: TGTGCCAGCAGCCAAGGTGGGGGACACTACGAGCAGTACTTC
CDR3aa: CASSQGGGHYEQYF

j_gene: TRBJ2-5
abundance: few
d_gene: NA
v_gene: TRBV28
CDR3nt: TGTGCCAGCAGTTGGGGGGGCGCAGGGGAGACCCAGTACTTC
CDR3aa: CASSWGGAGETQYF

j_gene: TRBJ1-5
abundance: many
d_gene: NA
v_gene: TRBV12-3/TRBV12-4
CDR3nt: TGTGCCAGCAGCCAGTGGGTGTCCAATCAGCCCCAGCATTTT
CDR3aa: CASSQWVSNQPQHF

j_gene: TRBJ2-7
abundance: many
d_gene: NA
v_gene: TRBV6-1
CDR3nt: TGTGCCAGCAGTGAAGCGCTAGAGGGGGGGCTAGACGAGCAGTACTTC
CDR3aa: CASSEALEGGLDEQYF

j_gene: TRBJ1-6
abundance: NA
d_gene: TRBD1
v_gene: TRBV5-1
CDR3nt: TGCGCCAGCAGCTCGGGACAGTGGAATTCACCCCTCCACTTT
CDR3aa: CASSSGQWNSPLHF

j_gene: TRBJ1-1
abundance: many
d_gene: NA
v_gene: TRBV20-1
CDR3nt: TGCAGTGCTAGAGATGGCGGGGGGGGGAACACTGAAGCTTTCTTT
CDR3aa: CSARDGGGGNTEAFF

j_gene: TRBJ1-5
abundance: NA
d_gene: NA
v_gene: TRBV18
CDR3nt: TGTGCCAGCTCACAGGTGGGGTCTCCCAATCAGCCCCAGCATTTT
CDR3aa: CASSQVGSPNQPQHF

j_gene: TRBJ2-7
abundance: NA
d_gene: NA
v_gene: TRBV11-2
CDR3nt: TGTGCCAGCAGCTTAGGTGACAGAAACTACGAGCAGTACTTC
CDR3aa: CASSLGDRNYEQYF

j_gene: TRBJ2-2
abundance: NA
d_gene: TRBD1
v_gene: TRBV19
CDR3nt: TGTGCCAGTAGGCCTCGGGACAGGGCCACCGGGGAGCTGTTTTTT
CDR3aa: CASRPRDRATGELFF

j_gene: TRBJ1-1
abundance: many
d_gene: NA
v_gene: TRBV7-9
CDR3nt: TGTGCCAGCAGCTTAGAGGAGGGCACTGAAGCTTTCTTT
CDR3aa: CASSLEEGTEAFF

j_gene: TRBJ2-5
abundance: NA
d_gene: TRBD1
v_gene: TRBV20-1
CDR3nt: TGCAGTGTTGACAGGGGGCTAAGTCAAGAGACCCAGTACTTC
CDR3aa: CSVDRGLSQETQYF

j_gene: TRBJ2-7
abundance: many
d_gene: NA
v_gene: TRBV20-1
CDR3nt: TGCAGTGCTAGCGCTTGGGGGAGGAGCCACGAGCAGTACTTC
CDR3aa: CSASAWGRSHEQYF

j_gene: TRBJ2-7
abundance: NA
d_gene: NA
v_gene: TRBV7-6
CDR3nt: TGTGCCAGCAGCCCAGTGCAGGGAGGTTACGAGCAGTACTTC
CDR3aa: CASSPVQGGYEQYF

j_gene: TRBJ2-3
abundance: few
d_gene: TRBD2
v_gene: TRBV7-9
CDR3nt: TGTGCCAGCAGCACCACAGCGGGGGGGGCAGATACGCAGTATTTT
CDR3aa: CASSTTAGGADTQYF

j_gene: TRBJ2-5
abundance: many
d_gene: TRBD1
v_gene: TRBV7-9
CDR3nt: TGTGCCAGCAGCGGGACAGCCGAGACCCAGTACTTC
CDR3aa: CASSGTAETQYF

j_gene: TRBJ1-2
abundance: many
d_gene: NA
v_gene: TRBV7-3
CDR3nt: TGTGCCAGCAGCGCATCCGGGACGGACCATAGGGGCTACACCTTC
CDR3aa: CASSASGTDHRGYTF

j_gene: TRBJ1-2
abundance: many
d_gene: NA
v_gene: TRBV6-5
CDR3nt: TGTGCCAGCAGTTACCTTCAGTGGGGGAATTATGGCTACACCTTC
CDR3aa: CASSYLQWGNYGYTF

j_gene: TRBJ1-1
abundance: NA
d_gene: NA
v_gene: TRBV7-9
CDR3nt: TGTGCCAGCAATCAAAAGCGGCCAGGGACAGAAGCTTTCTTT
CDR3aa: CASNQKRPGTEAFF

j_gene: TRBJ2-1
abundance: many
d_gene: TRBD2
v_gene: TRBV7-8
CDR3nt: TGTGCCAGCAGCTCCAGACTAGCGGGGGGCTCCTACAATGAGCAGTTCTTC
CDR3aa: CASSSRLAGGSYNEQFF

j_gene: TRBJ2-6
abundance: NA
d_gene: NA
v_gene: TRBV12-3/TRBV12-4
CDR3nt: TGTGCCACCAGTGGGGTCCCAACCTCTGGGGCCAACGTCCTGACTTTC
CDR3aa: CATSGVPTSGANVLTF

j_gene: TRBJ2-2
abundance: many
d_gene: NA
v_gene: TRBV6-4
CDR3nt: TGTGCCAGCAGTGTGACCCACTTCACCGGGGAGCTGTTTTTT
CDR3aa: CASSVTHFTGELFF

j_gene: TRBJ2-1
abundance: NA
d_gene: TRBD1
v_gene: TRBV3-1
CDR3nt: TGTGCCAGCAGACCGACTCTAGGACAGGGGGACTACAATGAGCAGTTCTTC
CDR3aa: CASRPTLGQGDYNEQFF

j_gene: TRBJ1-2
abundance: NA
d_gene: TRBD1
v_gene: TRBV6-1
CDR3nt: TGTGCCAGCAGGGGCCCGGGACAGGATAACTATGGCTACACCTTC
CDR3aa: CASRGPGQDNYGYTF

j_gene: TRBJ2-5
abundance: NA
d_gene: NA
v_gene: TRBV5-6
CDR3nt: TGTGCCAGCAGCTCAGTACCAATGGCGGGCGAGTACTTC
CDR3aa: CASSSVPMAGEYF

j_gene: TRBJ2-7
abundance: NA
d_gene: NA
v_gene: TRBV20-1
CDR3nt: TGCAGTGCTAGAGACAGGTCCTACGAGCAGTACTTC
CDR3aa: CSARDRSYEQYF

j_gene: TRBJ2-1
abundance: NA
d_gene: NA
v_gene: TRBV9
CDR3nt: TGTGCCAGCAGCGTAGGGGGGGTCGGTGGGGAGGAGCAGTTCTTC
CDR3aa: CASSVGGVGGEEQFF

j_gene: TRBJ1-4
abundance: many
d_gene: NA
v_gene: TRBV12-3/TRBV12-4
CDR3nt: TGTGCCAGCAGTTTGGGCAGGGCGGATGAAAAACTGTTTTTT
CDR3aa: CASSLGRADEKLFF

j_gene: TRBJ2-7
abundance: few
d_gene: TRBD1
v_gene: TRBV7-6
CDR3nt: TGTGCCAGCAGCCTCCGGACAGGGTACGACGAGCAGTACTTC
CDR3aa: CASSLRTGYDEQYF

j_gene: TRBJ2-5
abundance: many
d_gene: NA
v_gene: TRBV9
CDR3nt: TGTGCCAGCAGCCCCTCCGGTAGCGGTCAAGAGACCCAGTACTTC
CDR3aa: CASSPSGSGQETQYF

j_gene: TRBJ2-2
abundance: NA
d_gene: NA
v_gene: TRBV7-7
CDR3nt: TGTGCTAGCAGCAAACAGGGTTCTGGGGAGCTGGTTTTT
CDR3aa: CASSKQGSGELVF

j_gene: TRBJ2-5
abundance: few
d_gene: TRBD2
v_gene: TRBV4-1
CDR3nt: TGCGCCAGCAGCCAAGTCCGATGGACTAGCGGGGTGGAGACCCAGTACTTC
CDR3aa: CASSQVRWTSGVETQYF

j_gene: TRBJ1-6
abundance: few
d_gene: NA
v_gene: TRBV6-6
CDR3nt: TGTGCCAGCAGTTACTCGGGCGCTGACTCCTATAATTCACCCCTCCACTTT
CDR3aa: CASSYSGADSYNSPLHF

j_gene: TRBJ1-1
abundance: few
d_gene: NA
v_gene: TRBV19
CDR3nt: TGTGCCAGTAGTATTGGGTATCTGCACATGAACACTGAAGCTTTCTTT
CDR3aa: CASSIGYLHMNTEAFF